One TCR beta chain is described in this entry. V lost 2 bases and J lost 3; bases outside the gene matches: 2. CDR1 is SGHTA, CDR2 FQGNSA, per germline. This CDR3 spans 16 amino acids. The data belong to a study of CD8 T cells in Susac syndrome. RNA totalling roughly 0.45 to 1 ug underwent reverse transcription with random hexamers. In TCRdb, the immunoSEQ multiplex PCR reads were re-called with MiXCR into one record per CDR3 protein. The table has approximately 190,000 distinct CDR3 sequences, approximately 96% seen once. The specimen sequenced was CD4+ T cells from PBMCs. The sequence was collected from a human donor with Susac syndrome. The J gene is TRBJ2-1, the V gene TRBV7-2; TRBD2 matches at 12 bases. The CDR3 here is CASSLTSGGYYNEQFF. The CDR3 DNA sequence: TGTGCCAGCAGCTTAACTAGCGGGGGGTACTACAATGAGCAGTTCTTC.